The sequence of this TCR beta chain was determined in a study of blood T cell repertoires in COVID-19. Trimming cost V 2 bases and J 1 base, with 3 bases left between them. The CDR3 contains 14 residues. Germline V lookup: CDR1 PRHDT, CDR2 FYEKMQ (reference sequence). Generated by immunoSEQ multiplex PCR, the TCRdb table keeps only in-frame clones and is missing some. The table has approximately 65,000 clones, roughly 80% seen once. The receptor's source is a human donor in a cohort sampled during active COVID-19. Sample: peripheral blood. This chain links TRBV13 with TRBJ1-6; D not resolved. This CDR3 reads CASSLRSYNSPLHF. In DNA, the CDR3 is TGTGCCAGCAGCTTACGGTCCTATAATTCACCCCTCCACTTT.